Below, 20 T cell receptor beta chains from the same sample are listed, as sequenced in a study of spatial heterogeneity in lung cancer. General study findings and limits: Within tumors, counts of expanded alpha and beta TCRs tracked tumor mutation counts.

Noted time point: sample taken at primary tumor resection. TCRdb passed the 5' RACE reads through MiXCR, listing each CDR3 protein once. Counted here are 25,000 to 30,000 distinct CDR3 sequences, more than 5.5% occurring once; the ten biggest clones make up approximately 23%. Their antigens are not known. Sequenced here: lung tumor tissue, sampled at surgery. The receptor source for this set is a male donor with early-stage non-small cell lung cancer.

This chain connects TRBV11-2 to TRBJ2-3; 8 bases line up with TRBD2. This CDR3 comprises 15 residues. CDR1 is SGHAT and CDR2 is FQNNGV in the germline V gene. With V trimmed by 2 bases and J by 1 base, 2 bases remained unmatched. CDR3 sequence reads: CASSLTAGGTDTQYF. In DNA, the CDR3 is TGTGCCAGCAGCTTAACAGCGGGGGGCACAGATACGCAGTATTTT.

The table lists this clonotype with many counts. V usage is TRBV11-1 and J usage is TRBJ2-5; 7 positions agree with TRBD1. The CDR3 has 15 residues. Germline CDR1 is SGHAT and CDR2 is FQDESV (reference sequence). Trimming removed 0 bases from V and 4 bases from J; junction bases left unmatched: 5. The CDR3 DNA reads TGTGCCAGCAGCTTAGCTGGGGACAGAGGAGAGACCCAGTACTTC. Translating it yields CASSLAGDRGETQYF. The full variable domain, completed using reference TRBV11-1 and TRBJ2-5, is EAEVAQSPRYKITEKSQAVAFWCDPISGHATLYWYRQILGQGPELLVQFQDESVVDDSQLPKDRFSAERLKGVDSTLKIQPAELGDSAMYLCASSLAGDRGETQYFGPGTRLLVL.

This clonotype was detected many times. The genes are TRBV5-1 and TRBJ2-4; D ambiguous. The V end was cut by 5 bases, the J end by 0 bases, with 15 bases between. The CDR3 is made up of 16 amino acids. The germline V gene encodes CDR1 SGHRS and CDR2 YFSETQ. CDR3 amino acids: CASSSHGALAKNIQYF. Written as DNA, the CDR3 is TGCGCCAGCAGTTCCCACGGAGCTCTAGCCAAAAACATTCAGTACTTC.

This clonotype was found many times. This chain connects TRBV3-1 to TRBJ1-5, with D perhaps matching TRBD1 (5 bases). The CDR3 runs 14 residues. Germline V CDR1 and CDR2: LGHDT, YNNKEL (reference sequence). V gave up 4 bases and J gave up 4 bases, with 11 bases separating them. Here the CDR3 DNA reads TGTGCCAGCAGCCGGGGGAGGCAGAATCAGCCCCAGCATTTT. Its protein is CASSRGRQNQPQHF.

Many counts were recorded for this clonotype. CDR3: CASNARWNTGELFF. DNA of the CDR3: TGTGCCAGCAACGCACGATGGAACACCGGGGAGCTGTTTTTT. This chain connects TRBV7-9 to TRBJ2-2; D unresolved. V was pared by 7 bases and J by 1 base, with 10 bases between. Germline CDR1 SEHNR, CDR2 FQNEAQ (reference sequence). This CDR3 is 14 amino acids long.

The CDR3 loop is CSAIRQTYEQYF. The CDR3 DNA follows: TGCAGTGCTATTCGACAGACCTACGAGCAGTACTTC. The chain recombines TRBV20-1 with TRBJ2-7, with D possibly matching TRBD1 (5 bases). This CDR3 is built from 12 residues. V was pared by 4 bases and J by 2 bases, with 9 bases between. Germline V gene data show CDR1 as DFQATT and CDR2 as SNEGSKA (reference sequence).

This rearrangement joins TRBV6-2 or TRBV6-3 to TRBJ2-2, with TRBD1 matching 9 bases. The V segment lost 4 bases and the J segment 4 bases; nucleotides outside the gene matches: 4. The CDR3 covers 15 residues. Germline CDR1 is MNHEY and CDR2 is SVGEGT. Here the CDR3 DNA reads TGTGCCAGCAGTTCACAGGGGGCGGGCACCGGGGAGCTGTTTTTT. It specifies CASSSQGAGTGELFF.

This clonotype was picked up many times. The CDR3 here is CASSFSGGYNEQFF. The DNA of the CDR3 is TGTGCCAGCAGCTTTTCGGGGGGATACAATGAGCAGTTCTTC. The V gene is TRBV7-2, the J gene TRBJ2-1, with TRBD2 identical over 7 bases. The CDR3 contains 14 residues. Trimming took 3 bases from V and 4 from J; bases not matched to a gene: 3. CDR1 SGHTA and CDR2 FQGNSA come from the germline V gene.

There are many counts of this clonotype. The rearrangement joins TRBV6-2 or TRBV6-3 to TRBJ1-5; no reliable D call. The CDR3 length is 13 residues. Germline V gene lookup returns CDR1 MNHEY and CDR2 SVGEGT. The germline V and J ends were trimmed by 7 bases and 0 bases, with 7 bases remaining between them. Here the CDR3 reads CASTLHSNQPQHF. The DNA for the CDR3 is TGTGCCAGCACTCTACATAGCAATCAGCCCCAGCATTTT.

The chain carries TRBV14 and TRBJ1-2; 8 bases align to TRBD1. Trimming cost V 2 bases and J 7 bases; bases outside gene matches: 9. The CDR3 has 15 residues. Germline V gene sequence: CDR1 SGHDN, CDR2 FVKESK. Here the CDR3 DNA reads TGTGCCAGCAGCCAACGGGGACAGGTCAGGGTTGGCTACACCTTC. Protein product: CASSQRGQVRVGYTF.

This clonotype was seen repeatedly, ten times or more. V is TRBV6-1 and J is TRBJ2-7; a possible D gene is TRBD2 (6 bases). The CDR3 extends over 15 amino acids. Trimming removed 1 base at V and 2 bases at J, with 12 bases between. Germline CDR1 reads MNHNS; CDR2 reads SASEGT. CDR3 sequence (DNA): TGTGCCAGCAGTGAAGGGGGGACTGATGCCTACGAGCAGTACTTC. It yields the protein CASSEGGTDAYEQYF.

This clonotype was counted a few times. The DNA for the CDR3 is TGCGCCAGCAGCCCCCGGGACAGGGGTGAGCAGTTCTTC. Its translation is CASSPRDRGEQFF. V usage is TRBV5-1 and J usage is TRBJ2-1; the match to TRBD1 covers 10 bases. J lost 9 bases, V lost 4 bases, and 4 bases had no gene match. Per germline, CDR1 SGHRS and CDR2 YFSETQ. The CDR3 is 13 residues long.

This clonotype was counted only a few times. The CDR3: CASRTGTGQETQYF. Written as DNA, the CDR3 is TGTGCCAGCAGGACAGGTACAGGACAAGAGACCCAGTACTTC. The rearrangement links TRBV2 to TRBJ2-5; perhaps TRBD1 as D (6 bases). The CDR3 totals 14 residues. Trimming removed 6 bases at V and 2 bases at J, with 13 bases between. CDR1 and CDR2 (germline): SNHLY, FYNNEI.

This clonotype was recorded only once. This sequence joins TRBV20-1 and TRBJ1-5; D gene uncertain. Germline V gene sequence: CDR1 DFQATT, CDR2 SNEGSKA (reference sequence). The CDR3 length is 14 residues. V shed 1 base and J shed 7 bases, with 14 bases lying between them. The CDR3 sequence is CSARALTDSQPQHF. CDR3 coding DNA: TGCAGTGCTAGAGCATTGACTGATTCCCAGCCCCAGCATTTT.

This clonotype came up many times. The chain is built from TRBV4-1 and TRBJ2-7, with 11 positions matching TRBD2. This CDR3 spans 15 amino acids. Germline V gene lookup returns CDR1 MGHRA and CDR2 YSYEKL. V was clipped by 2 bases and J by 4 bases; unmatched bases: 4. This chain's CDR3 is CASSQYSGGAYEQYF. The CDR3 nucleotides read TGCGCCAGCAGCCAATATAGCGGGGGGGCTTACGAGCAGTACTTC.

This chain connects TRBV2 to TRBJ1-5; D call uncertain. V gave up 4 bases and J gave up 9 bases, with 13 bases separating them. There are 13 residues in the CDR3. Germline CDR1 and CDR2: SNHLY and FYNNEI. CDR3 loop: CASSVSLARPQHF. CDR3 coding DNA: TGTGCCAGCAGTGTTAGCCTCGCCCGGCCCCAGCATTTT. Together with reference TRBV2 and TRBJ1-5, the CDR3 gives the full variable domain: EPEVTQTPSHQVTQMGQEVILRCVPISNHLYFYWYRQILGQKVEFLVSFYNNEISEKSEIFDDQFSVERPDGSNFTLKIRSTKLEDSAMYFCASSVSLARPQHFGDGTRLSIL.

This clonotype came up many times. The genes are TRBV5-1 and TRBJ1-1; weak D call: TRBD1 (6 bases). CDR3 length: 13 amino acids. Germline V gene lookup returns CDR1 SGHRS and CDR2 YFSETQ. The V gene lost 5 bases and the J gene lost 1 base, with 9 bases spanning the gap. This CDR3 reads CASSSQGNTEAFF. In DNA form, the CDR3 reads TGCGCCAGCAGTTCACAGGGGAACACTGAAGCTTTCTTT.

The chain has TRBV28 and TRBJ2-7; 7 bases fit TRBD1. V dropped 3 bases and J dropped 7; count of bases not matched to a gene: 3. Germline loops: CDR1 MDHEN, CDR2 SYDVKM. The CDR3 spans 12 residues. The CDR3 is CASSLGTEEQYF. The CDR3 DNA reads TGTGCCAGCAGTTTGGGGACAGAGGAGCAGTACTTC.

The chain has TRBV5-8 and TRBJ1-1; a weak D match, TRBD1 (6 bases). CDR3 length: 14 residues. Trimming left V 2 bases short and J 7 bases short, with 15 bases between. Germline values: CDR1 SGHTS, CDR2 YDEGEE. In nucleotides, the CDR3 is TGTGCCAGCAGCTTAGGCCGGGGACAAAATGAAGCTTTCTTT. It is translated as CASSLGRGQNEAFF.

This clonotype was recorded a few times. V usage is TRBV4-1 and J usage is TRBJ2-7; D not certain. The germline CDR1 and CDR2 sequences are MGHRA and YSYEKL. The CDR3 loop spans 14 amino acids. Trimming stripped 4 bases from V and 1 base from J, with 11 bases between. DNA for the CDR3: TGCGCCAGCAGCCGCGAGCAGACGTCCTACGAGCAGTACTTC. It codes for CASSREQTSYEQYF.